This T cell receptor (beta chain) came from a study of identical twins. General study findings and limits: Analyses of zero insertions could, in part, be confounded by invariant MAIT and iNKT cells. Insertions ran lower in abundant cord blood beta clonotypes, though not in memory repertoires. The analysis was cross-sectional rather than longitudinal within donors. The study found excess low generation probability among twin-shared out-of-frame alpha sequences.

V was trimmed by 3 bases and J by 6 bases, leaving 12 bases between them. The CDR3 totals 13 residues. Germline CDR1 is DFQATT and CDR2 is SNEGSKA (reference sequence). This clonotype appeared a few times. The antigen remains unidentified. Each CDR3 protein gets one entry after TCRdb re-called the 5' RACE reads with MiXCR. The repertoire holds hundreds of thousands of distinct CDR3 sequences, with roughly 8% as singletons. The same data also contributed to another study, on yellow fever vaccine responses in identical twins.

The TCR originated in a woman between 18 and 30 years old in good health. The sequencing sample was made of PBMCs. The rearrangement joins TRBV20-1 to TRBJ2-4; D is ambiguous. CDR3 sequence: CSARPDNSNIQYF. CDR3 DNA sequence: TGCAGTGCTAGGCCAGACAACTCAAACATTCAGTACTTC.